Listed below are T cell receptor beta chains from one sample, sequenced in a study of T-cell memory formation after mild COVID-19. TCRdb reanalysed the 5' RACE reads using MiXCR and keeps one entry per CDR3 protein. The data show more than 150,000 distinct CDR3 sequences, under 14% seen once. Sequencing used PBMCs or a T cell subset sorted from them (not recorded which). The receptors stem from a man younger than 30 who had mild COVID-19 (a few samples of this study predate the infection). Cell type and time point are not known. Both conserved end residues are part of each CDR3. A D gene is named only where the DNA matches it firmly. Not all rows give a size; the values are once, few, many and, for expanded clones, a class.

d_call: TRBD1; v_call: TRBV6-2/TRBV6-3; clone_size: -; cdr3_length: 14; j_call: TRBJ1-1; cdr3_nt: TGTGCCAGCAGTGATCCCGGGACAGGAAACGAAGCTTTCTTT; cdr3_aa: CASSDPGTGNEAFF
d_call: -; v_call: TRBV27; clone_size: few; cdr3_length: 15; j_call: TRBJ2-5; cdr3_nt: TGTGCCAGCGGGGGTGTAGGAAACCTGGGAGAGACCCAGTACTTC; cdr3_aa: CASGGVGNLGETQYF
d_call: -; v_call: TRBV5-1; clone_size: -; cdr3_length: 14; j_call: TRBJ1-4; cdr3_nt: TGCGCCAGCAGCTTTGGCGGGGGAAGTGAAAAACTGTTTTTT; cdr3_aa: CASSFGGGSEKLFF
d_call: -; v_call: TRBV29-1; clone_size: few; cdr3_length: 13; j_call: TRBJ1-2; cdr3_nt: TGCAGCGTTGAAGAGCAACAGAACTATGGCTACACCTTC; cdr3_aa: CSVEEQQNYGYTF
d_call: -; v_call: TRBV5-1; clone_size: few; cdr3_length: 15; j_call: TRBJ1-6; cdr3_nt: TGCGCCAGCAGCTTGGTTGGGGATTGGTTTTCACCCCTCCACTTT; cdr3_aa: CASSLVGDWFSPLHF
d_call: TRBD2; v_call: TRBV7-6; clone_size: -; cdr3_length: 15; j_call: TRBJ2-3; cdr3_nt: TGTGCCAGCAGCTTCGGGGGGGCGGACACAGATACGCAGTATTTT; cdr3_aa: CASSFGGADTDTQYF
d_call: TRBD1; v_call: TRBV6-5; clone_size: -; cdr3_length: 15; j_call: TRBJ1-2; cdr3_nt: TGTGCCAGCAGTCCGGACAGGCGGGCTAACTATGGCTACACCTTC; cdr3_aa: CASSPDRRANYGYTF
d_call: TRBD1; v_call: TRBV2; clone_size: -; cdr3_length: 14; j_call: TRBJ1-4; cdr3_nt: TGTGCCAGCAGCAGAGACAGGGATGATGAAAAACTGTTTTTT; cdr3_aa: CASSRDRDDEKLFF
d_call: -; v_call: TRBV5-1; clone_size: few; cdr3_length: 16; j_call: TRBJ2-1; cdr3_nt: TGCGCCAGCAGCTTGGGGACCGGCGGCTCCTACAATGAGCAGTTCTTC; cdr3_aa: CASSLGTGGSYNEQFF
d_call: TRBD1; v_call: TRBV28; clone_size: -; cdr3_length: 13; j_call: TRBJ2-2; cdr3_nt: TGTGCCAGCAAGACAGGGGGCACCGGGGAGCTGTTTTTT; cdr3_aa: CASKTGGTGELFF
d_call: TRBD1; v_call: TRBV6-1; clone_size: few; cdr3_length: 12; j_call: TRBJ2-7; cdr3_nt: TGTGCGATCGGACAGGGATATTACGAGCAGTACTTC; cdr3_aa: CAIGQGYYEQYF
d_call: -; v_call: TRBV7-9; clone_size: -; cdr3_length: 13; j_call: TRBJ1-2; cdr3_nt: TGTGCCAGCAGCCTCACGCTGGACGATGGCTACACCTTC; cdr3_aa: CASSLTLDDGYTF
d_call: TRBD1; v_call: TRBV5-1; clone_size: -; cdr3_length: 15; j_call: TRBJ2-2; cdr3_nt: TGCGCCAGCAGCACCTCGACAGGGAGCACCGGGGAGCTGTTTTTT; cdr3_aa: CASSTSTGSTGELFF
d_call: TRBD2; v_call: TRBV7-2; clone_size: few; cdr3_length: 17; j_call: TRBJ2-3; cdr3_nt: TGTGCCAGCAGCGTACGACTAGCGGTTCTTAGCACAGATACGCAGTATTTT; cdr3_aa: CASSVRLAVLSTDTQYF
d_call: -; v_call: TRBV6-5; clone_size: -; cdr3_length: 14; j_call: TRBJ1-1; cdr3_nt: TGTGCCAGCAGTTCCGGGGTTCTGGGACCTGAAGCTTTCTTT; cdr3_aa: CASSSGVLGPEAFF
d_call: TRBD2; v_call: TRBV7-2; clone_size: -; cdr3_length: 17; j_call: TRBJ2-1; cdr3_nt: TGTGCCAGCAGCTTAGGTGGACTAGCGGGGATAAACAATGAGCAGTTCTTC; cdr3_aa: CASSLGGLAGINNEQFF
d_call: TRBD2; v_call: TRBV27; clone_size: -; cdr3_length: 20; j_call: TRBJ2-1; cdr3_nt: TGTGCCAGCCGCCACTTGAAGCGGGGGGTCCGCTTGCCGCCCTACAATGAGCAGTTCTTC; cdr3_aa: CASRHLKRGVRLPPYNEQFF
d_call: -; v_call: TRBV7-7; clone_size: few; cdr3_length: 14; j_call: TRBJ2-2; cdr3_nt: TGTGCCAGCAGCTTAGCCCCGGACACCGGGGAGCTGTTTTTT; cdr3_aa: CASSLAPDTGELFF